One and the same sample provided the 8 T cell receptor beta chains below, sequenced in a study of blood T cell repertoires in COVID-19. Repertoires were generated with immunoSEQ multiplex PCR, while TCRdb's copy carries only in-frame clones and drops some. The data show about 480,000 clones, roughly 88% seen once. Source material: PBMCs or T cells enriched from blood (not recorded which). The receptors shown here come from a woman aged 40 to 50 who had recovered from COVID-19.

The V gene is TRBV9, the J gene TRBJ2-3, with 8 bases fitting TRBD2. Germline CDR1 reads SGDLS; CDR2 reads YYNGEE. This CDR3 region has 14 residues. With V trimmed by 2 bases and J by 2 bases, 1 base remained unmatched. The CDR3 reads CASSVSGITDTQYF. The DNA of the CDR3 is TGTGCCAGCAGCGTTAGCGGGATCACAGATACGCAGTATTTT.

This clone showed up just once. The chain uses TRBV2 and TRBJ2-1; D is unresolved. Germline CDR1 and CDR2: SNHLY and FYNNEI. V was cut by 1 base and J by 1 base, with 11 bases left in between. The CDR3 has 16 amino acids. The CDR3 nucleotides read TGTGCCAGCAGTGAAGTTAACCTGAGATCCTACAATGAGCAGTTCTTC. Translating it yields CASSEVNLRSYNEQFF.

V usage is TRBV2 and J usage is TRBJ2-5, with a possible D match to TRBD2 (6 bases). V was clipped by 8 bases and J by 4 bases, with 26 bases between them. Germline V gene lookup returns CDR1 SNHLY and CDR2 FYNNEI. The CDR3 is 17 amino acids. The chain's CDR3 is CASGRDPAGGEGETQYF. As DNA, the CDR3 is TGTGCCAGCGGGCGGGACCCGGCGGGCGGCGAGGGAGAGACCCAGTACTTC.

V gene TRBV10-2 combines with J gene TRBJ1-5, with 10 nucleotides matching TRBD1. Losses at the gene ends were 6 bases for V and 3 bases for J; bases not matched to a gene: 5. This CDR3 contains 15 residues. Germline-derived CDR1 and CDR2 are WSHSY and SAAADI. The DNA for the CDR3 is TGCGCCAGCAGGGGGGGACAGGGGTACAATCAGCCCCAGCATTTT. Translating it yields CASRGGQGYNQPQHF.

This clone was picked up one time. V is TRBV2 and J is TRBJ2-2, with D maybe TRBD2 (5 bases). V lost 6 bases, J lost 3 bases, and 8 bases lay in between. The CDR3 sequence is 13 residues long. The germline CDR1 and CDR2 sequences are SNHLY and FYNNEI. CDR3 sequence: CASSPADTGELFF. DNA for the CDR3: TGTGCCAGCAGCCCAGCGGACACCGGGGAGCTGTTTTTT.

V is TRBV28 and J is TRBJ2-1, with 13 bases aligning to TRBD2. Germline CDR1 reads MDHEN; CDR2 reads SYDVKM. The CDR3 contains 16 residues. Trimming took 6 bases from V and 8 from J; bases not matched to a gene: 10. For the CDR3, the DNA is TGTGCCAGCAGGGGCTGGGGACTAGCGGGATATGATGAGCAGTTCTTC. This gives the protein CASRGWGLAGYDEQFF.

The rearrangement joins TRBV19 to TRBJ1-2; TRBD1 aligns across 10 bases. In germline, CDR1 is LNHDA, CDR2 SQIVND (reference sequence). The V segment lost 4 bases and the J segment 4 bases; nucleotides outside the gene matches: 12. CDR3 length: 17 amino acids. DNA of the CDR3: TGTGCCAGTAGTACGGGGACAGGGGCGAGTCTTGGCTATGGCTACACCTTC. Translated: CASSTGTGASLGYGYTF.

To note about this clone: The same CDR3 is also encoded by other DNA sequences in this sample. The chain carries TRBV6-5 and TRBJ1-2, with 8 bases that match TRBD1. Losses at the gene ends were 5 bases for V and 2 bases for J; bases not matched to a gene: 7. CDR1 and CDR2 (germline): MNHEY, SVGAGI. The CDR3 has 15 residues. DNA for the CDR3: TGTGCCAGCAGTCTTGGACAGGGTATCAACTATGGCTACACCTTC. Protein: CASSLGQGINYGYTF.